This T cell receptor (beta chain) was sequenced in a study of blood T cells in healthy people across ages. Study findings and constraints: The study lacked donor CMV status, which possibly confounded expanded clonotype changes. Diversity estimated from one million T cells was considered an underestimate.

Per the germline V gene, CDR1 is SQVTM and CDR2 is ANQGSEA. Trimming at V came to 5 bases and at J to 4 bases, leaving 7 bases not matched to a gene. This CDR3 contains 15 residues. A sample-barcoded 5' primer and a J-beta primer mix were used in a second PCR of roughly 6 to 11 cycles. TCRdb ran MiXCR on the 5' RACE reads and lists one entry per CDR3 protein. This table holds 700,000 to 950,000 distinct CDR3 sequences, approximately 39% found once. This clonotype was recorded at least ten times. No antigen is known for it. This clonotype was obtained from a woman between 55 and 75 years old in good health. V and J are TRBV29-1 and TRBJ2-7; TRBD2 agrees at 14 bases. The sequencing input was blood. Written as DNA, the CDR3 is TGCAGCGTTTACGGGACTAGCGGGAGTTCATACGAGCAGTACTTC. It is translated as CSVYGTSGSSYEQYF.